This T cell receptor beta chain was recovered during a study of early stage breast cancer tumors. At the level of the study: Of some 15 invasive breast tumors, about twelve were hormone receptor-positive, HER2-negative.

In its sample, this clone was seen once. The antigen is unknown. Some clones are missing from TCRdb's copy, which holds only in-frame ones; the method was immunoSEQ multiplex PCR. The profile shows approximately 48,000 clones, 90% to 95% of them singletons. Study results and caveats: Tumor and normal breast were distinguished via blood comparison in about 90% of the 16 patients. Most shared enriched TCRB sequences were commonly generated ones. Tumors had roughly 2.6-fold higher T cell density than normal breast.

The CDR3 consists of 11 residues. Germline V gives CDR1 LNHDA, CDR2 SQIVND (reference sequence). V was pared by 8 bases and J by 4 bases, with 8 bases between. The sequenced sample consisted of blood. The chain recombines TRBV19 with TRBJ1-2; D call uncertain. The TCR was taken from a person between 65 and 79 years old with breast cancer. Here the CDR3 reads CASGWSYGYTF. CDR3 sequence (DNA): TGTGCCAGTGGTTGGAGCTATGGCTACACCTTC.